The clone carrying this T cell receptor (beta chain) has more than one count but fewer than ten. Its antigen is undetermined. This sample is drawn from a study of memory CD4+ T cells and cytomegalovirus serostatus. Study outcomes and limitations: Suggested: most of the CMV-linked TCR signature lies in CD4+ memory cells. Each of 55 to 80 CMV-associated TCRbeta sequences occurred in one to five individuals.

Single viable CD3+CD4+CD8-CD45RO+ cells were sorted as the memory CD4+ T cells. Total CD4+ T cells were enriched by CD4 positive selection. Per germline, CDR1 SGHTS and CDR2 YDEGEE. V lost 8 bases and J 4 bases, leaving 18 bases between the germline ends. The CDR3 is made up of 14 amino acids. Method: immunoSEQ multiplex PCR; TCRdb's copy keeps in-frame clones and lacks some. The sample has some 26,000 clones, approximately 72% seen once; the top ten hold 0.65% to 0.85%. The sample taken for sequencing was memory CD4+ T cells from blood. The chain combines TRBV5-8 with TRBJ1-1; D remains ambiguous. This TCR was recovered from an adult in good health and CMV-seronegative. CDR3 coding DNA: TGTGCCAGTCTTGATGCAGCTATGGGCACTGAAGCTTTCTTT. Protein: CASLDAAMGTEAFF. Full variable domain (outside the CDR3, taken from reference TRBV5-8 and TRBJ1-1): EAGVTQSPTHLIKTRGQQATLRCSPISGHTSVYWYQQALGLGLQFLLWYDEGEERNRGNFPPRFSGRQFPNYSSELNVNALELEDSALYLCASLDAAMGTEAFFGQGTRLTVV.